This TCR beta chain was identified during a study of T-cell memory formation after mild COVID-19. Study information: TCR clustering was largely donor specific.

Constant-segment primers were used for 5'RACE, and the resulting TCR alpha and TCR beta cDNA libraries carried sample barcodes and UMIs. TCRdb reprocessed the 5' RACE reads via MiXCR and lists one record per CDR3 protein. The table lists about half a million distinct CDR3 sequences, 15% to 20% of them singletons. About this clonotype itself: The target antigen is unknown.

Study findings and constraints: Some clones that responded were present in memory (sampled pre-infection), which suggests cross-reactive memory joined. Day 15 to 85 contracting clones showed balanced CD4/CD8; day 15 to 37 expanders favored CD4+.

Germline values: CDR1 MNHNS, CDR2 SASEGT. This CDR3 has 13 residues. The V gene lost 2 bases and the J gene lost 8 bases, with 12 bases spanning the gap. This clonotype originated in an adult woman who had mild COVID-19 (a few samples of this study predate the infection). Cell type and time point are not known. The chain couples TRBV6-1 to TRBJ1-2; D possibly corresponds to TRBD1 (5 bases). The sample was PBMCs or a T cell subset sorted from them (not recorded which). CDR3 sequence: CASSERTRAGYTF. DNA for the CDR3: TGTGCCAGCAGTGAAAGGACAAGAGCCGGCTACACCTTC.